This passage covers 17 T cell receptor beta chains from one sample sequenced in a study of T cell repertoires in cytomegalovirus infection. TCRdb re-analysed the reads in MiXCR, keeping a single row per CDR3 protein. This sample has around 360,000 distinct CDR3 sequences, with roughly 34% found just once. These receptors' antigens are unknown. Sequenced here: cultured PBMCs, sampled from culture after CMV antigen stimulation. The receptor set was obtained from a human donor in good health (CMV status not recorded). Some clones in this sample may be carry-over from other donors' samples.

This chain links TRBV4-3 with TRBJ1-1; no clear D. V was shortened by 0 bases and J by 0 bases, with 8 bases between the two germline ends. The CDR3 contains 15 residues. Germline CDR1 is LGHNA and CDR2 is YSLEER. The CDR3 region has the DNA TGCGCCAGCAGCCAAGACGCGTTTCTGAACACTGAAGCTTTCTTT. Amino acids: CASSQDAFLNTEAFF.

The chain couples TRBV12-3 or TRBV12-4 to TRBJ1-5, with D uncertain. The CDR3 extends over 14 amino acids. Trimming pared 6 bases from V and 2 bases from J, leaving 11 bases between. CDR3 sequence (DNA): TGTGCCAGCAGCCTTTGGAGGGGCAATCAGCCCCAGCATTTT. As protein: CASSLWRGNQPQHF.

The rearrangement links TRBV5-1 to TRBJ1-1; D is uncertain. The CDR3 extends over 13 amino acids. Germline V gene data show CDR1 as SGHRS and CDR2 as YFSETQ. V was clipped by 4 bases and J by 2 bases, with 9 bases between them. DNA of the CDR3: TGCGCCAGCAGCGACCAGCTTAACACTGAAGCTTTCTTT. Translated: CASSDQLNTEAFF.

The chain links TRBV9 to TRBJ1-1; 8 nucleotides agree with TRBD1. CDR1 is SGDLS and CDR2 is YYNGEE in the germline V gene. Unmatched junction bases numbered 5, after V lost 3 bases and J lost 1 base. The CDR3 has 15 amino acids. This CDR3 reads CASSETGVGNTEAFF. In DNA form, the CDR3 reads TGTGCCAGCAGCGAGACAGGGGTAGGGAACACTGAAGCTTTCTTT.

The chain joins TRBV27 to TRBJ1-1; D ambiguous. V was pared by 7 bases and J by 2 bases, with 14 bases between. The CDR3 is 14 residues long. Germline CDR1 is MNHEY and CDR2 is SMNVEV (reference sequence). CDR3 bases: TGTGCCAGCAAAAAGCACGGCTCTAACACTGAAGCTTTCTTT. It codes for CASKKHGSNTEAFF.

The V call is TRBV19, the J call TRBJ2-1; a possible D gene is TRBD2 (5 bases). This CDR3 has 15 amino acids. Trimming took off 1 base at V and 6 bases at J, with 13 bases between the two ends. Per the germline V gene, CDR1 is LNHDA and CDR2 is SQIVND (reference sequence). CDR3 in amino acids: CASSIAIGLANEQFF. The DNA for the CDR3 is TGTGCCAGTAGTATAGCCATAGGGCTAGCCAATGAGCAGTTCTTC.

V gene TRBV15 combines with J gene TRBJ1-4; TRBD1 matches 8 bases. The V and J ends lost 4 bases and 11 bases, in that order; junction bases with no gene match: 9. CDR1 is LNHNV and CDR2 is YYDKDF in the germline V gene (reference sequence). There are 14 residues in the CDR3. The CDR3 nucleotides are TGTGCCACCAGCACTGGGACAGGAGTTAGGAAACTGTTTTTT. This codes for CATSTGTGVRKLFF. The full variable domain, in which reference TRBV15 and TRBJ1-4 provide the parts outside the CDR3, is DAMVIQNPRYQVTQFGKPVTLSCSQTLNHNVMYWYQQKSSQAPKLLFHYYDKDFNNEADTPDNFQSRRPNTSFCFLDIRSPGLGDTAMYLCATSTGTGVRKLFFGSGTQLSVL.

This clonotype was counted only a few times. CDR3 protein: CASNSGTSGRAEGELFF. DNA for the CDR3: TGTGCCAGCAATTCCGGGACTAGCGGGAGGGCCGAGGGGGAGCTGTTTTTT. This chain uses TRBV12-3 or TRBV12-4 with TRBJ2-2; 16 bases are shared with TRBD2. Unmatched junction bases numbered 10, after V lost 7 bases and J lost 8 bases. This CDR3 contains 17 residues.

On this clonotype itself: The junction departs from germline at one end; a sequencing error may be responsible. This chain links TRBV4-1 with TRBJ2-1, with 8 bases lining up with TRBD2. This CDR3 spans 14 amino acids. Looked up from germline, CDR1 is MGHRA and CDR2 is YSYEKL. The DNA of the CDR3 is TGTGCCAGCAGCTCCCCCCGGAGCGGGGGCTTGCAGTTCTTC. It yields the protein CASSSPRSGGLQFF.

The table lists this clonotype with a few counts. The genes are TRBV7-2 and TRBJ2-3; D is undetermined. The V gene's germline CDR1 is SGHTA and CDR2 FQGNSA. Trimming removed 1 base from V and 4 bases from J, with 9 bases in between. This CDR3 is 14 amino acids long. This CDR3 is CASSLGWSPDTQYF. The CDR3 DNA reads TGTGCCAGCAGCTTAGGGTGGTCCCCAGATACGCAGTATTTT. The full variable domain, completed using reference TRBV7-2 and TRBJ2-3, is GAGVSQSPSNKVTEKGKDVELRCDPISGHTALYWYRQSLGQGLEFLIYFQGNSAPDKSGLPSDRFSAERTGGSVSTLTIQRTQQEDSAVYLCASSLGWSPDTQYFGPGTRLTVL.

J is TRBJ2-2 and V is TRBV12-3 or TRBV12-4; TRBD2 aligns across 11 bases. CDR3 length: 17 residues. After removal of 8 bases from V and 4 bases from J, the junction contained 12 bases not matched to a gene. The CDR3, as DNA: TGTGCCAGCGTATTCTTAGCGGGAGGGCTCGTCACCGGGGAGCTGTTTTTT. Its protein product is CASVFLAGGLVTGELFF.

The chain has TRBV29-1 and TRBJ2-5; 11 bases agree with TRBD2. J was trimmed by 5 bases and V by 2 bases; bases with no gene match: 16. CDR1 SQVTM and CDR2 ANQGSEA come from the germline V gene. This CDR3 comprises 18 residues. The CDR3 sequence is CSVEIAGGHGSMWETQYF. CDR3 bases: TGCAGCGTTGAAATAGCGGGAGGGCATGGGAGTATGTGGGAGACCCAGTACTTC.

CDR3 bases: TGTGCCAGCAGCGATGCCGCGGGGGCTAGCTCCTACAATGAGCAGTTCTTC. Translated, it gives CASSDAAGASSYNEQFF. The rearrangement joins TRBV5-4 to TRBJ2-1; D perhaps matches TRBD2 (7 bases). Deletions cut 4 bases from V and 0 bases from J, with 17 bases between. The CDR3 spans 17 residues. Germline V CDR1 and CDR2: SGHNT, YYREEE (reference sequence). The entire variable domain, with the rest obtained from reference TRBV5-4 and TRBJ2-1, is as follows: ETGVTQSPTHLIKTRGQQVTLRCSSQSGHNTVSWYQQALGQGPQFIFQYYREEENGRGNFPPRFSGLQFPNYSSELNVNALELDDSALYLCASSDAAGASSYNEQFFGPGTRLTVL.

This clonotype was counted only a few times. The chain has TRBV28 and TRBJ2-7; D perhaps matches TRBD1 (5 bases). The CDR3 consists of 13 residues. V gave up 8 bases and J gave up 7 bases, with 18 bases separating them. The germline CDR1 and CDR2 sequences are MDHEN and SYDVKM. CDR3: CASHPGISYEQYF. CDR3 bases: TGTGCCAGCCACCCAGGGATTTCTTATGAGCAGTACTTC.

The rearrangement uses TRBV4-1 and TRBJ1-5; TRBD1 agrees at 12 bases. The CDR3 spans 17 residues. The germline V gene encodes CDR1 MGHRA and CDR2 YSYEKL. Trimming at V came to 4 bases and at J to 6 bases, leaving 10 bases not matched to a gene. The CDR3 reads CASSPSEGQGAVQPQHF. As DNA, the CDR3 is TGCGCCAGCAGCCCTTCCGAGGGACAGGGGGCGGTTCAGCCCCAGCATTTT.

This clonotype has ten or more counts. The CDR3 bases are TGTGCCAGCAGCTTCGGACCCAACCGGGACCCCGCCTACGAGCAGTACTTC. Protein: CASSFGPNRDPAYEQYF. The chain links TRBV7-2 to TRBJ2-7; D may correspond to TRBD1 or TRBD2 (5 bases each). Germline CDR1 is SGHTA and CDR2 is FQGNSA. The V end was cut by 3 bases, the J end by 2 bases, with 20 bases between. The length of the CDR3 is 17 residues.

This clonotype came up a few times. This rearrangement joins TRBV7-8 to TRBJ1-1, with a tentative D call TRBD1 (6 bases). The CDR3 is made up of 17 amino acids. Germline V CDR1 and CDR2: SGHVS, FQNEAQ. V lost 4 bases, J lost 8 bases, and 26 bases lay in between. CDR3 bases: TGTGCCAGCAGCTCCGGGGGGGCGGGGACCGCCCTGGCCGAAGCTTTCTTT. Its translation: CASSSGGAGTALAEAFF. Supplemented by reference TRBV7-8 and TRBJ1-1, the full variable domain reads GAGVSQSPRYKVAKRGQDVALRCDPISGHVSLFWYQQALGQGPEFLTYFQNEAQLDKSGLPSDRFFAERPEGSVSTLKIQRTQQEDSAVYLCASSSGGAGTALAEAFFGQGTRLTVV.